This T cell receptor (beta chain) originates from a study of PD-L1 blockade in urothelial cancer. On the study more broadly: The authors examined blood 3 weeks (second dose) and 6 weeks after treatment start.

The CDR3 is 14 amino acids. The germline V and J ends were trimmed by 2 bases and 5 bases, with 10 bases remaining between them. The germline V gene has CDR1 MDHEN and CDR2 SYDVKM. Measured with immunoSEQ multiplex PCR; TCRdb has only the in-frame clones, and not every one. Of about 130,000 clones in the sample, 65% to 85% were seen once. Time point specified: pretreatment peripheral blood. The study collected 1 to 8 samples per patient, pretreatment and on-treatment. This chain joins TRBV28 and TRBJ1-5; no clear D. The receptor's source is a man aged 45 to 65 with urothelial cancer. The sequencing here drew on PBMCs, taken around atezolizumab (anti-PD-L1) treatment. The DNA of the CDR3 is TGTGCCAGCAGTTTAGTGGCAGAATATCAGCCCCAGCATTTT. Amino acids: CASSLVAEYQPQHF.